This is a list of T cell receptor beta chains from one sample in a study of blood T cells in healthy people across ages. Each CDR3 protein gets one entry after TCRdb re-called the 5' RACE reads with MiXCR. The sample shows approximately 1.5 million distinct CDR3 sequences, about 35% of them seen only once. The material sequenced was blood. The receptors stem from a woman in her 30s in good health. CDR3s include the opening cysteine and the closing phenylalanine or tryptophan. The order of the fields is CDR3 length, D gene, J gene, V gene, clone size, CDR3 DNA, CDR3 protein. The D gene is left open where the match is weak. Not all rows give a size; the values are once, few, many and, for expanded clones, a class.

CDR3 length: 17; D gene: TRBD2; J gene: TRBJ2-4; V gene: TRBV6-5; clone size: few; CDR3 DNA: TGTGCCAGCAGTGGTACTAGCGGGAGATATGGCAAAAACATTCAGTACTTC; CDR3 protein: CASSGTSGRYGKNIQYF
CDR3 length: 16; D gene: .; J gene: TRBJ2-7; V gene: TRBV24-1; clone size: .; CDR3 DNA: TGTGCCACCAGTGGCCCTTCACAGGATAGCTCCTACGGGCAGTACTTC; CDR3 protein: CATSGPSQDSSYGQYF
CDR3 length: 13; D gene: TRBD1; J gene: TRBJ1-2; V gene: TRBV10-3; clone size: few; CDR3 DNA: TGTGCCATCATGGGGACAGGGGACTATGGCTACACCTTC; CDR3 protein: CAIMGTGDYGYTF
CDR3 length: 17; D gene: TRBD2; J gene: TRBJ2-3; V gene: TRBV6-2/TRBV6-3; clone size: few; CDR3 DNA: TGTGCCAGCAGTTACGATCTAGCGGGGGGTGGCACAGATACGCAGTATTTT; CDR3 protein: CASSYDLAGGGTDTQYF
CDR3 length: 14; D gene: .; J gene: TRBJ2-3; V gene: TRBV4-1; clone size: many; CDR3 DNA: TGCGCCAGCAGCACCCCCCAGGGAAGAAATACGCAGTATTTT; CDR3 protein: CASSTPQGRNTQYF
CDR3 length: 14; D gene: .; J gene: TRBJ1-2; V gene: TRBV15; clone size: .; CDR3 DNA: TGTGCCACCAGCAGAGATAACGAGGGGAGTGGCTACACCTTC; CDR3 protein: CATSRDNEGSGYTF
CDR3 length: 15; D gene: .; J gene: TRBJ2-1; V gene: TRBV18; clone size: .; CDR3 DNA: TGTGCCAGCTCACCGCCTAGCAGGGTAGGCAATGAGCAGTTCTTC; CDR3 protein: CASSPPSRVGNEQFF
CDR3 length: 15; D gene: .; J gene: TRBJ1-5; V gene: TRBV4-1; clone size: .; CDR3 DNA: TGCGCCAGCAGCCAAGGTAGCCTGGTCAAACAGCCCCAGCATTTT; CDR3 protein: CASSQGSLVKQPQHF
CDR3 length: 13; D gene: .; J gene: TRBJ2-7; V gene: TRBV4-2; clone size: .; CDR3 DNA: TGTGCCAGCAGCCAAGATCCAGGGGACGAGCAGTACTTC; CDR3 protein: CASSQDPGDEQYF
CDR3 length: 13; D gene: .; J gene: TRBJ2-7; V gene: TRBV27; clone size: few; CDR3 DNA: TGTGCCAGCAGTGTCGAGAGGTCCTACGAGCAGTACTTC; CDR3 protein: CASSVERSYEQYF
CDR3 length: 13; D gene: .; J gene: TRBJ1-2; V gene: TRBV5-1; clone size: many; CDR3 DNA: TGCGCCAGCAGCTCGGGGGAGGCCTATGGCTACACCTTC; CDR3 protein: CASSSGEAYGYTF
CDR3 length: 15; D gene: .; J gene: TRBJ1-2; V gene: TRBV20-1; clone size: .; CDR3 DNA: TGCAGTGCCCATCGAGGGGGGGACACTAACTATGGCTACACCTTC; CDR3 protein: CSAHRGGDTNYGYTF
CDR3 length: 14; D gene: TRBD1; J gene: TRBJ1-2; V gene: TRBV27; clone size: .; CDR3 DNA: TGTGCCAGCGGACAGGGCGTCGGTCGGTATGGCTACACCTTC; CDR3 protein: CASGQGVGRYGYTF
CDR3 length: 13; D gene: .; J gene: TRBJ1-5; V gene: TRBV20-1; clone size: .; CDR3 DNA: TGCAGTGCTAGTTCCCCAACCTCCCAGCCCCAGCATTTT; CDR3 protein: CSASSPTSQPQHF
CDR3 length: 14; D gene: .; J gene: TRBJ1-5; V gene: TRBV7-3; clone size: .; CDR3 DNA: TGTGCCAGCAGCCAACAAGGGGGAGATCAGCCCCAGCATTTT; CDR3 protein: CASSQQGGDQPQHF
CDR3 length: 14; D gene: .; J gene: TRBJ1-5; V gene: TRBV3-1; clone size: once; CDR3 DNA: TGTGCCAGCAGCCAAGAATCTATCAATCAGCCCCAGCATTTT; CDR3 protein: CASSQESINQPQHF
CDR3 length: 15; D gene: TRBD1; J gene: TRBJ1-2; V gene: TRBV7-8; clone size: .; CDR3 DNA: TGTGCCAGCAGCCCCCGTCCCGGGGACAGTTATGGCTACACCTTC; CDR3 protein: CASSPRPGDSYGYTF
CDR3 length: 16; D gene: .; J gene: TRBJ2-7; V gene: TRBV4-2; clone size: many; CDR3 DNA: TGTGCCAGCAGCCAAGCAGGGACTGAGAGCTCCTACGAGCAGTACTTC; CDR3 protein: CASSQAGTESSYEQYF
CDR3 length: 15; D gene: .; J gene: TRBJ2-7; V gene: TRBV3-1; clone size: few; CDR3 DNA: TGTGCCAGCAGCCGTTCTCAGGGAAAAGGGTACGAGCAGTACTTC; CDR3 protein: CASSRSQGKGYEQYF
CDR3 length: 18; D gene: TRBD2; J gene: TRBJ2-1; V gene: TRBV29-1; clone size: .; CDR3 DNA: TGCAGCGTGATAGGACTAGCGGGAGGGGGCGATTCCTACAATGAGCAGTTCTTC; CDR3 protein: CSVIGLAGGGDSYNEQFF
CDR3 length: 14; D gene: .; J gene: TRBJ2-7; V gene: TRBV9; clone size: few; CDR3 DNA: TGTGTCAGCAGCGTAGTTCCCGGCGGTTACGAGCAGTACTTC; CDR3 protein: CVSSVVPGGYEQYF
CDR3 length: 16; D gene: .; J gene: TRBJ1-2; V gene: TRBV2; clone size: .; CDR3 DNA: TGTGCCAGCAGTGATTACTTATATACAGGGAGCTATGGCTACACCTTC; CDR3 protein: CASSDYLYTGSYGYTF
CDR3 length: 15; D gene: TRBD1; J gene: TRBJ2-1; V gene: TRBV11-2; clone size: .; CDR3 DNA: TGTGCCAGCAGGCTGGGACAGGGGGAGGGTGGTGAGCAGTTCTTC; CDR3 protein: CASRLGQGEGGEQFF
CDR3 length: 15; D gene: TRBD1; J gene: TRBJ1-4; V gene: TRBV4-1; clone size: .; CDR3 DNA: TGCGCCAGCAGCCAATTGGACAGGGTGAAGGAAAAACTGTTTTTT; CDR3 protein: CASSQLDRVKEKLFF
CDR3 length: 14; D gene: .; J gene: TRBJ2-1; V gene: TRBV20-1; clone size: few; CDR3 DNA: TGCAGTGCTAGAGGGGTTCGGACTCAGAATGAGCAGTTCTTC; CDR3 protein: CSARGVRTQNEQFF
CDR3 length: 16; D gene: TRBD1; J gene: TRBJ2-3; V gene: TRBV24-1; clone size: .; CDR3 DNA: TGTGCCACCAGTGACCCGGGACAGGGCGGCACAGATACGCAGTATTTT; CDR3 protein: CATSDPGQGGTDTQYF
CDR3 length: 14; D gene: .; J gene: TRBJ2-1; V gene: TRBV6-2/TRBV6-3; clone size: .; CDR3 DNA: TGTGCCAGCAGTCGGCCTGGGCGCTACAATGAGCGGTTCTTC; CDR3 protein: CASSRPGRYNERFF
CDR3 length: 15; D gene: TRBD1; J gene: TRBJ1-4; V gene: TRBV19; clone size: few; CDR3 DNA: TGTGCCAGTGGGACGTCGGGACAGGGGTATGAAAAACTGTTTTTT; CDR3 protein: CASGTSGQGYEKLFF